Sequencing of this T cell receptor beta chain was carried out in a study of T cells after yellow fever vaccination. TCRdb re-called the 5' RACE reads with MiXCR, one entry per CDR3 protein. Of tens of thousands of distinct CDR3 sequences listed, 7.1% are singletons. This clonotype was observed at least ten times. Sequencing used CD8+ T cells sorted from PBMCs, obtained 4 to 6 days after the first yellow fever vaccination. The clonotype originates from a man in his late teens or twenties who received the YFV17D yellow fever vaccine.

CDR3 nucleotide sequence: TGTGCCAGCAGCTTAGTAGGGGATAGCGGGGGAAGTGAGCAGTTCTTC. It translates to CASSLVGDSGGSEQFF. The chain carries TRBV7-2 and TRBJ2-1; 9 bases line up with TRBD2. The CDR3 loop spans 16 amino acids. The V segment lost 1 base and the J segment 9 bases; nucleotides outside the gene matches: 10. The germline V gene has CDR1 SGHTA and CDR2 FQGNSA.